This T cell receptor beta chain comes out of a study of cytomegalovirus exposure and HLA in healthy donors. Study-level findings and limits: An ancestry cluster, one associated with Asian ancestry, reportedly showed fewer N-insertions than the approximately 670-donor mean in a later analysis. Based on reports, TCR beta sequences accurately predicted HLA-A and HLA-B alleles for most subjects. Reported results showed that the classifier diagnosed cytomegalovirus status with high specificity and sensitivity.

13 Jbeta primers and 60 Vbeta primers were used for the PCR. Measured with immunoSEQ multiplex PCR; TCRdb has only the in-frame clones, and not every one. The sample has tens of thousands of clones; just under 80% are singletons. The length of the CDR3 is 15 residues. V dropped 1 base and J dropped 8; count of bases not matched to a gene: 5. Germline CDR1 is SGHRS and CDR2 is YFSETQ. A word on this clone: Its antigen remains unknown.

The sequence was collected from a young man in good health and CMV-seronegative. The gene calls are TRBV5-1 and TRBJ2-6, with 8 bases that match TRBD1. Material: PBMCs. CDR3 sequence (DNA): TGCGCCAGCAGCTTGTCAGGGGGCGCATCCAACGTCCTGACTTTC. It encodes CASSLSGGASNVLTF.